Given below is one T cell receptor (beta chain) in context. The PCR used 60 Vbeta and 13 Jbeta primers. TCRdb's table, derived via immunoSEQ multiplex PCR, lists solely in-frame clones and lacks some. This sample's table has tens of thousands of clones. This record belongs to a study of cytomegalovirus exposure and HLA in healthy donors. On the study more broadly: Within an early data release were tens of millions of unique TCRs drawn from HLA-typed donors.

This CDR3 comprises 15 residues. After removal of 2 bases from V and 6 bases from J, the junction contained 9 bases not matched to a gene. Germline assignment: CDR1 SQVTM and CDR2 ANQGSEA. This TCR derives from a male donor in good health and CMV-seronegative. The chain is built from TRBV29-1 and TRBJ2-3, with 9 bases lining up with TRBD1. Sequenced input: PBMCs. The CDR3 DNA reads TGCAGCGTTGAACCGACCGGGACAGGGACGGATACGCAGTATTTT. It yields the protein CSVEPTGTGTDTQYF.